The TCR beta chain described here comes from a study of blood T cells in healthy people across ages. Every donor gave 8 to 10 milliliters of peripheral blood. Germline V gene sequence: CDR1 MNHEY, CDR2 SVGEGT. CDR3 length: 15 residues. Remarks on this clonotype: No antigen is known for it. An end of the junction does not agree with germline; a read error may underlie this.

Together with a sample-barcoded 5' primer, a J-beta primer mix was included in a second PCR lasting about 6 to 11 cycles. Unique molecular identifiers of 12 random nucleotides labeled each cDNA. TCRdb itself ran the 5' RACE reads through MiXCR, one entry per CDR3 protein. This table holds 1 million or so distinct CDR3 sequences, under 55% found once. Findings and limits, study-wide: Long-lived donors carried more naive CD4+ cells and greater diversity than aged donors.

This TCR derives from a woman in her sixties or seventies in good health. The chain uses TRBV6-2 or TRBV6-3 and TRBJ2-7; TRBD2 agrees at 12 bases. The specimen was blood. The CDR3 reads CATSRLAGDIRKQYF. As DNA, the CDR3 is TGTGCCACCAGTCGACTAGCGGGAGACATTAGGAAGCAGTACTTC.